This T cell receptor beta chain was found in a study of cytomegalovirus exposure and HLA in healthy donors. At the level of the study: An earlier analysis found roughly 100 million unique TCR beta sequences from about 179 million T cells.

Notes on the study in general: Excluded were some V segments that proved indistinguishable, including TRBV6-2 and TRBV6-3.

60 Vbeta and 13 Jbeta primers were used in PCR. Generated by immunoSEQ multiplex PCR, the TCRdb table keeps only in-frame clones and is missing some. The table records more than 95,000 clones, more than 9% of them present only once. CDR1 MDHEN and CDR2 SYDVKM come from the germline V gene. V gave up 3 bases and J gave up 2 bases, with 11 bases separating them. The CDR3 totals 14 residues. For this clone: Its specificity is unknown.

Input material: PBMCs. V is TRBV28 and J is TRBJ2-7, with D perhaps TRBD2 (6 bases). The clonotype comes from a woman aged 18-29 years in good health and CMV-seropositive. In DNA form, the CDR3 reads TGTGCCAGCAGTTTGGGGGGTAGAGCCTACGAGCAGTACTTC. It codes for CASSLGGRAYEQYF.